This T cell receptor (beta chain) appears in the sequencing data of a study of T cells after yellow fever vaccination. For the study at large: Fractions of low cell number were prepared using SMART-Seq v4 Ultra Low Input.

TCRdb re-called the 5' RACE reads with MiXCR, one entry per CDR3 protein. The repertoire includes about 120,000 distinct CDR3 sequences, 8.4% of them detected once, and 25% sits in the top ten. The starting material was CD8+ T cells sorted from PBMCs, obtained 45 days after the yellow fever booster vaccination. The receptor was derived from a man aged 25-45 years who received the YFV17D yellow fever vaccine.

CDR3 amino acids: CANERLAGDNEQFF. The CDR3 nucleotides are TGTGCCAACGAGCGACTAGCGGGGGACAATGAGCAGTTCTTC. This chain links TRBV30 with TRBJ2-1; 12 bases align to TRBD2. Germline-derived CDR1 and CDR2 are GTSNPN and SVGIG (reference sequence). V dropped 8 bases and J dropped 5; count of bases not matched to a gene: 7. The CDR3 length is 14 residues.